The 11 T cell receptor beta chains in this list originate from one sample, sequenced in a study of blood T cell repertoires in COVID-19. Produced via immunoSEQ multiplex PCR; TCRdb's table is partial and in-frame only. Of about 80,000 clones listed, around 77% are singletons. The sequenced material came from peripheral blood. The receptors shown here come from a man aged 65 to 79 with active or convalescent COVID-19.

This chain links TRBV28 with TRBJ2-5; tentative D call: TRBD2 (7 bases). Germline-derived CDR1 and CDR2 are MDHEN and SYDVKM. This CDR3 is 14 amino acids long. The V end lost 8 bases, the J end lost 4 bases, and 17 bases lay between the germline ends. CDR3 in amino acids: CASRRGGASETQYF. In DNA, the CDR3 is TGTGCCAGCCGCAGAGGGGGGGCTTCAGAGACCCAGTACTTC.

This clone was counted a few times. This rearrangement joins TRBV7-9 to TRBJ2-7; weak D call: TRBD1 (6 bases). The germline V and J ends were trimmed by 6 bases and 3 bases, with 15 bases remaining between them. The CDR3 runs to 14 residues. Germline V gives CDR1 SEHNR, CDR2 FQNEAQ (reference sequence). CDR3 sequence (DNA): TGTGCCAGCAGTCCAACAGGGAACAACTACGAGCAGTACTTC. Residues: CASSPTGNNYEQYF.

This clone was counted between two and nine times. V and J are TRBV12-2 and TRBJ1-3. TRBV12-2 counts as a pseudogene. The CDR3 is 13 residues long. CDR3 DNA sequence: TGTGCAGGCCTCGCGGGGTCCGGAAACACCATATATTTT. Amino acid sequence: CAGLAGSGNTIYF.

The chain is built from TRBV7-3 and TRBJ2-1; 8 bases are shared with TRBD2. Per germline, CDR1 SGHTA and CDR2 FQGTGA. V trimming: 4 bases; J trimming: 4 bases; junction bases outside the gene matches: 15. This CDR3 is built from 18 residues. The CDR3 protein is CASSSVWAGGRNYNEQFF. In DNA, the CDR3 is TGTGCCAGCAGCTCCGTCTGGGCGGGGGGTAGAAATTACAATGAGCAGTTCTTC.

The J gene is TRBJ2-2, the V gene TRBV4-1; TRBD2 aligns across 8 bases. V dropped 4 bases and J dropped 4; count of bases not matched to a gene: 5. CDR3 length: 15 residues. Germline CDR1 MGHRA, CDR2 YSYEKL. This CDR3 is CASSPTSGTTGELFF. The CDR3 DNA follows: TGCGCCAGCAGCCCTACTAGCGGAACCACCGGGGAGCTGTTTTTT.

This clone appeared once. J is TRBJ2-3 and V is TRBV7-3, with 10 positions matching TRBD1. The CDR3 contains 17 residues. The V gene's germline CDR1 is SGHTA and CDR2 FQGTGA. Trimming at V came to 4 bases and at J to 2 bases, leaving 9 bases not matched to a gene. This chain's CDR3 is CASSSQPGTGATDTQYF. Written as DNA, the CDR3 is TGTGCCAGCAGCTCCCAACCCGGGACAGGGGCCACAGATACGCAGTATTTT.

The gene calls are TRBV20-1 and TRBJ2-5; 7 bases are shared with TRBD1. The CDR3 loop spans 14 amino acids. From germline, CDR1 is DFQATT and CDR2 SNEGSKA (reference sequence). J was trimmed by 1 base and V by 3 bases; bases with no gene match: 5. CDR3 DNA: TGCAGTGCTAGTTGGGACAGAGTCCAAGAGACCCAGTACTTC. Translated: CSASWDRVQETQYF.

This clone has only a few counts. The chain combines TRBV5-5 with TRBJ1-1; D is unclear. Trimming cost V 4 bases and J 1 base, with 11 bases left between them. The CDR3 has 14 amino acids. Germline CDR1 is SGHKS and CDR2 is YYEKEE (reference sequence). This chain's CDR3 is CASSTIGSNTEAFF. In DNA form, the CDR3 reads TGTGCCAGCAGCACTATTGGGTCGAACACTGAAGCTTTCTTT.

The chain combines TRBV28 with TRBJ2-7, with 9 bases aligning to TRBD1. The V segment lost 6 bases and the J segment 2 bases; nucleotides outside the gene matches: 2. CDR3 length: 13 residues. Germline V gives CDR1 MDHEN, CDR2 SYDVKM. CDR3 nucleotide sequence: TGTGCCAGCAGGGGACAGGGTACCTACGAGCAGTACTTC. Amino acid sequence: CASRGQGTYEQYF.

This chain uses TRBV3-1 (or the pseudogene TRBV3-2) with TRBJ2-3; D gene ambiguous. V was cut by 1 base and J by 3 bases, with 11 bases left in between. Germline CDR1 and CDR2: LGHDT and YNNKEL (reference sequence). This CDR3 comprises 15 residues. The CDR3 loop is CASSQVGRWTDTQYF. The DNA of the CDR3 is TGTGCCAGCAGCCAAGTTGGCAGGTGGACAGATACGCAGTATTTT.

This chain uses TRBV5-1 with TRBJ1-3; D is ambiguous. Trimming cost V 1 base and J 0 bases, with 8 bases left between them. From germline, CDR1 is SGHRS and CDR2 YFSETQ. The CDR3 covers 15 residues. This CDR3 is CASSLMESSGNTIYF. The CDR3 coding sequence is TGCGCCAGCAGCTTGATGGAGAGCTCTGGAAACACCATATATTTT.